The 19 T cell receptor beta chains listed next were all sequenced from one sample in a study of cytomegalovirus exposure and HLA in healthy donors. The PCR used 60 Vbeta and 13 Jbeta primers. Sequencing used immunoSEQ multiplex PCR; TCRdb keeps in-frame clones, though not all of them. The sample has fewer than 250,000 clones, 85% to 90% seen once. Sequenced input: PBMCs. These receptors were obtained from a woman aged 18-29 years in good health and CMV-seronegative.

This rearrangement joins TRBV30 to TRBJ2-7, with TRBD1 matching 9 bases. Germline V gene lookup returns CDR1 GTSNPN and CDR2 SVGIG (reference sequence). Trimming took 2 bases from V and 3 from J; bases not matched to a gene: 2. The CDR3 is 13 amino acids. Here the CDR3 reads CAWSPGQGYEQYF. The CDR3 region has the DNA TGTGCCTGGAGTCCGGGACAGGGCTACGAGCAGTACTTC.

The CDR3 DNA sequence: TGTGCCAGCAGCTTGATTAAGGGGCCTAACTATGGCTACACCTTC. Protein sequence: CASSLIKGPNYGYTF. This chain links TRBV5-4 with TRBJ1-2; D is possibly TRBD1 (5 bases). The germline CDR1 and CDR2 sequences are SGHNT and YYREEE (reference sequence). Trimming took 1 base from V and 0 from J, leaving 10 bases between them. The CDR3 covers 15 residues.

The CDR3 protein is CASSPPSQGETQYF. CDR3 nucleotides: TGTGCCAGCTCACCACCGTCACAGGGGGAGACCCAGTACTTC. The chain couples TRBV18 to TRBJ2-5; 7 nucleotides match TRBD1. Trimming at V came to 0 bases and at J to 5 bases, leaving 3 bases not matched to a gene. The CDR3 is 14 residues long. From germline, CDR1 is KGHSH and CDR2 LQKENI.

This clone was counted a single time. V is TRBV7-3 and J is TRBJ2-1; 7 nucleotides align to TRBD1. Germline CDR1 is SGHTA and CDR2 is FQGTGA. The V and J ends lost 1 base and 8 bases, in that order; junction bases with no gene match: 14. There are 17 residues in the CDR3. The CDR3 loop is CASSLRGPGQVLDEQFF. Here the CDR3 DNA reads TGTGCCAGCAGCTTAAGGGGCCCCGGACAGGTGCTCGATGAGCAGTTCTTC. Full variable domain (rest looked up from reference TRBV7-3 and TRBJ2-1): GAGVSQTPSNKVTEKGKYVELRCDPISGHTALYWYRQSLGQGPEFLIYFQGTGAADDSGLPNDRFFAVRPEGSVSTLKIQRTERGDSAVYLCASSLRGPGQVLDEQFFGPGTRLTVL.

CDR3 sequence (DNA): TGTGCCAGCAGTCCCCAATTGGAGAATGAAGCTTTCTTT. This gives the protein CASSPQLENEAFF. The chain is built from TRBV27 and TRBJ1-1; no clear D. CDR3 length: 13 amino acids. CDR1 is MNHEY, CDR2 SMNVEV, per germline (reference sequence). V lost 5 bases, J lost 7 bases, and 14 bases lay in between.

The chain carries TRBV4-2 and TRBJ1-3; D is possibly TRBD1 (5 bases). The CDR3 has 15 residues. CDR1 and CDR2 from the germline V gene are LGHNA and YNFKEQ. V was shortened by 0 bases and J by 4 bases, with 10 bases between the two germline ends. The CDR3 nucleotides are TGTGCCAGCAGCCAAGATGGGGGGACCGGAAACACCATATATTTT. Amino acids: CASSQDGGTGNTIYF.

This chain uses TRBV6-5 with TRBJ2-1; 8 bases fit TRBD1. The germline gives CDR1 MNHEY, CDR2 SVGAGI. CDR3 length: 15 residues. V shed 6 bases, J shed 4 bases, and the junction held 8 bases outside the gene matches. The CDR3 nucleotides are TGTGCCAGCAGACCCGGGACAGGCTTTTACAATGAGCAGTTCTTC. It is translated as CASRPGTGFYNEQFF.

This clone appeared once. V and J are TRBV28 and TRBJ2-6; 13 bases agree with TRBD2. The CDR3 contains 20 residues. Unmatched junction bases numbered 11, after V lost 3 bases and J lost 3 bases. In germline, CDR1 is MDHEN, CDR2 SYDVKM. CDR3 sequence reads: CASSFPPRTSGRGGANVLTF. Written as DNA, the CDR3 is TGTGCCAGCAGTTTCCCACCCCGGACTAGCGGGAGAGGTGGGGCCAACGTCCTGACTTTC.

The genes are TRBV25-1 and TRBJ1-6; TRBD1 aligns across 7 bases. Trimming removed 1 base from V and 1 base from J; junction bases left unmatched: 4. The CDR3 loop spans 17 amino acids. Germline V gives CDR1 MGHDK, CDR2 SYGVNS. The CDR3, as DNA: TGTGCCAGCAGTGAATGGCAGGGGGATTCCTATAATTCACCCCTCCACTTT. Translation gives CASSEWQGDSYNSPLHF. Full variable domain (remainder filled in from reference TRBV25-1 and TRBJ1-6): EADIYQTPRYLVIGTGKKITLECSQTMGHDKMYWYQQDPGMELHLIHYSYGVNSTEKGDLSSESTVSRIRTEHFPLTLESARPSHTSQYLCASSEWQGDSYNSPLHFGNGTRLTVT.

The chain links TRBV27 to TRBJ2-3, with D perhaps matching TRBD2 (6 bases). Germline V CDR1 and CDR2: MNHEY, SMNVEV (reference sequence). This CDR3 spans 18 amino acids. Trimming left V 5 bases short and J 3 bases short, with 24 bases between. CDR3 sequence reads: CASSILRPAGGRTDTQYF. CDR3 DNA: TGTGCCAGCAGTATCCTTCGACCAGCCGGGGGAAGGACAGATACGCAGTATTTT.

This rearrangement joins TRBV19 to TRBJ2-7; TRBD2 agrees at 9 bases. V was pared by 5 bases and J by 0 bases, with 8 bases of the junction left unmatched. CDR1 and CDR2 (germline): LNHDA, SQIVND (reference sequence). The CDR3 contains 16 residues. The CDR3 here is CASSLPSGESSYEQYF. The CDR3 DNA reads TGTGCCAGTAGTCTCCCTAGCGGGGAGAGCTCCTACGAGCAGTACTTC.

V usage is TRBV5-1 and J usage is TRBJ2-3, with 8 positions matching TRBD2. Germline values: CDR1 SGHRS, CDR2 YFSETQ. The CDR3 runs to 16 residues. The V segment lost 1 base and the J segment 4 bases; nucleotides outside the gene matches: 8. The CDR3 sequence is CASSLNVGRGSDTQYF. CDR3 nucleotide sequence: TGCGCCAGCAGCTTGAATGTCGGGAGGGGGTCAGATACGCAGTATTTT.

The rearrangement joins TRBV18 to TRBJ1-5, with 12 bases aligning to TRBD1. The CDR3 runs to 20 residues. Per germline, CDR1 KGHSH and CDR2 LQKENI. Trimming removed 3 bases from V and 1 base from J; junction bases left unmatched: 13. The CDR3 sequence: CASSPSSGTGGFGSNQPQHF. CDR3 in DNA: TGTGCCAGCTCACCGTCTTCCGGGACAGGGGGCTTTGGGAGCAATCAGCCCCAGCATTTT.

The genes are TRBV5-1 and TRBJ2-2; D is possibly TRBD1 (6 bases). Trimming stripped 1 base from V and 1 base from J, with 20 bases between. The CDR3 spans 19 residues. CDR1 is SGHRS and CDR2 is YFSETQ in the germline V gene. CDR3 sequence (DNA): TGCGCCAGCAGCTTGCCCTTCACAGGCAGGGGCGGGAACACCGGGGAGCTGTTTTTT. Translation gives CASSLPFTGRGGNTGELFF.

This chain's CDR3 is CSVEVSGIYEQYF. The DNA for the CDR3 is TGCAGCGTTGAAGTTTCAGGGATTTACGAGCAGTACTTC. The gene calls are TRBV29-1 and TRBJ2-7; weak D call: TRBD1 (5 bases). This CDR3 is built from 13 residues. Trimming removed 1 base at V and 4 bases at J, with 11 bases between. CDR1 is SQVTM, CDR2 ANQGSEA, per germline.

This clone was seen a single time. The V call is TRBV7-9, the J call TRBJ2-3; tentative D call: TRBD1 (5 bases). Germline lookup yields CDR1 SEHNR and CDR2 FQNEAQ (reference sequence). Trimming cost V 6 bases and J 2 bases, with 12 bases left between them. This CDR3 is 14 amino acids long. This CDR3 reads CASSSAGITDTQYF. CDR3 in DNA: TGTGCCAGCAGTTCGGCAGGGATCACAGATACGCAGTATTTT.

The CDR3 region is CASRKTGTLRGDTEAFF. The DNA for the CDR3 is TGTGCCAGCAGGAAAACCGGAACACTCCGGGGTGACACTGAAGCTTTCTTT. The chain has TRBV7-8 and TRBJ1-1; no definite D call. Germline CDR1 reads SGHVS; CDR2 reads FQNEAQ. Trimming left V 6 bases short and J 3 bases short, with 23 bases between. CDR3 length: 17 amino acids.

The chain carries TRBV7-9 and TRBJ2-1, with 9 nucleotides matching TRBD1. V shed 5 bases, J shed 10 bases, and the junction held 9 bases outside the gene matches. Germline CDR1 is SEHNR and CDR2 is FQNEAQ (reference sequence). The CDR3 totals 14 residues. The CDR3 DNA sequence: TGTGCCAGCAGCCTACGGACAGGGGACCGCGAGCAGTTCTTC. The encoded protein is CASSLRTGDREQFF.

The chain recombines TRBV18 with TRBJ2-1; 13 nucleotides match TRBD2. This CDR3 is 16 amino acids long. V was pared by 3 bases and J by 5 bases, with 4 bases of the junction left unmatched. Germline assignment: CDR1 KGHSH and CDR2 LQKENI. The CDR3 DNA reads as TGTGCCAGCTCACCCACTAGCGGGAGGGCCGACAATGAGCAGTTCTTC. Its translation is CASSPTSGRADNEQFF.